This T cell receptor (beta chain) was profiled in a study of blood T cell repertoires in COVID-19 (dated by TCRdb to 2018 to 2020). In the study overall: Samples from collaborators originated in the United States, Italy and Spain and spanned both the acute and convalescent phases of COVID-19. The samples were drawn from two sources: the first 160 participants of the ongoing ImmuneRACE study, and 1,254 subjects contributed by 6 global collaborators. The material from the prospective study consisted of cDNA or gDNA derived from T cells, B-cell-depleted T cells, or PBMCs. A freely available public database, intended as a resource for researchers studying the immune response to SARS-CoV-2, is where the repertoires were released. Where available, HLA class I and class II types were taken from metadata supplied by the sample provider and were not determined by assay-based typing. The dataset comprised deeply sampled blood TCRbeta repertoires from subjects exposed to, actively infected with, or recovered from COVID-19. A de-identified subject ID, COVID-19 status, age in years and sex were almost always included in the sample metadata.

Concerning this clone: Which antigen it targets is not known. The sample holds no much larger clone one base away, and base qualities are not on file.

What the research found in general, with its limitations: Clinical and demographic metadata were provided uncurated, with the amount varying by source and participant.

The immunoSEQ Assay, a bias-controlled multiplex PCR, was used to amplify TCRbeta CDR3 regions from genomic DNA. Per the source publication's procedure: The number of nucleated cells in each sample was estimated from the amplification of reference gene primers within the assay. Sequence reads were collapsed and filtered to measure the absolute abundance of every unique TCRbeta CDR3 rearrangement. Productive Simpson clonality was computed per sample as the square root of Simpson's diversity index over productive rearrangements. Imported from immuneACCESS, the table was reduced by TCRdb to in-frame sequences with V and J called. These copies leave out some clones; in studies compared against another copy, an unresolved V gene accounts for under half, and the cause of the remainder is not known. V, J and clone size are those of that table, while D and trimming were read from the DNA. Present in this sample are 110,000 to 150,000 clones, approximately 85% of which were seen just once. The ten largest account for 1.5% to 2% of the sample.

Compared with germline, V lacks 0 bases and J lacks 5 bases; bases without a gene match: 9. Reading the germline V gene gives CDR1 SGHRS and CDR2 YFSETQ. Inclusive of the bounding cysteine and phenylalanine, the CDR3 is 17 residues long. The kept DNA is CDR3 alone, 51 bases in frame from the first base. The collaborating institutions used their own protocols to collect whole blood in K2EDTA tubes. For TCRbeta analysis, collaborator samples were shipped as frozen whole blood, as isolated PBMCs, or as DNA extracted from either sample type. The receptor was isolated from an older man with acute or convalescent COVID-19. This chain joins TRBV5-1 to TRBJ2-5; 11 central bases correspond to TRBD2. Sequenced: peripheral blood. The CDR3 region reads CASSLAASGGSEETQYF. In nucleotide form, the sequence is TGCGCCAGCAGCTTGGCGGCTAGCGGGGGGTCGGAGGAGACCCAGTACTTC. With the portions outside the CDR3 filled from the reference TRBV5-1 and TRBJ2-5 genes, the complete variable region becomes KAGVTQTPRYLIKTRGQQVTLSCSPISGHRSVSWYQQTPGQGLQFLFEYFSETQRNKGNFPGRFSGRQFSNSRSEMNVSTLELGDSALYLCASSLAASGGSEETQYFGPGTRLLVL.